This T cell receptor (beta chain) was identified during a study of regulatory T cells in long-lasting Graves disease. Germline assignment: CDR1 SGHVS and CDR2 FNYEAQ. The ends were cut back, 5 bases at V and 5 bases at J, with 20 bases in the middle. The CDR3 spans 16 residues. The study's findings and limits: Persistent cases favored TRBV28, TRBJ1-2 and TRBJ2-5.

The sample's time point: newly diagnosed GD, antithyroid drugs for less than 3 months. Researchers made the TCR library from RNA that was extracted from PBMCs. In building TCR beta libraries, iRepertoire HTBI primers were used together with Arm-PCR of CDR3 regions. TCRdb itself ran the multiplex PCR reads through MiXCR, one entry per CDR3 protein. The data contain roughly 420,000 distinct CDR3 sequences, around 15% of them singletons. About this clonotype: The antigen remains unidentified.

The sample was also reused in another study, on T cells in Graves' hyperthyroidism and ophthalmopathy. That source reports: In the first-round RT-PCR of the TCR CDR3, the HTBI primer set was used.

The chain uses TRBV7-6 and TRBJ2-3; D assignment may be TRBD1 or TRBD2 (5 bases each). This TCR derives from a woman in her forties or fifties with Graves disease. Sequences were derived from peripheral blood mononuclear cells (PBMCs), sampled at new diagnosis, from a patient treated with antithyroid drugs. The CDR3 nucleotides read TGTGCCAGCAGCCACACAGGACTGGGAGTGGTAGATACGCAGTATTTT. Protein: CASSHTGLGVVDTQYF.